The clone carrying this TCR beta chain was detected once. No antigen is known for it. 13 Jbeta primers and 60 Vbeta primers were used for the PCR. The repertoire was sequenced with immunoSEQ multiplex PCR; TCRdb's copy has only in-frame clones and lacks some. The table has 150,000 to 200,000 clones, roughly 80% seen once. Germline V CDR1 and CDR2: MDHEN, SYDVKM. Deletions cut 2 bases from V and 5 bases from J, with 16 bases between. CDR3 length: 15 amino acids. This sample is drawn from a study of cytomegalovirus exposure and HLA in healthy donors. In the study overall: Roughly 80% of around 390 genotyped donors fell in the Caucasian-associated ancestry cluster. Study-wide results and caveats: In vitro confirmation showed three CMV-associated chains to be CMV antigen specific. There were around 160 TCR beta chains listed as cytomegalovirus-associated. A link between a missense DCLRE1C variant and TCR beta V- and J-gene trimming emerged from a later analysis.

The source of this sequence is a man in his late teens or twenties in good health and CMV-seropositive. Sequenced material: PBMCs. The chain recombines TRBV28 with TRBJ2-7; tentatively, D is TRBD2 (5 bases). The CDR3 bases are TGTGCCAGCAGTTTAACCGGGGTAATTAACGACGAGCAGTACTTC. The encoded protein is CASSLTGVINDEQYF.